The 17 T cell receptor beta chains below were found in one sample sequenced in a study of T cell repertoires in cytomegalovirus infection. One entry per CDR3 protein, called by TCRdb with MiXCR from the reads. This table has more than 200,000 distinct CDR3 sequences, approximately 9.2% appearing once. The sequencing sample was made of PBMCs. These receptors were collected from a human donor in good health (CMV status not recorded). Some clones in this sample may be carry-over from other donors' samples.

This clonotype was observed at least ten times. The chain uses TRBV7-2 and TRBJ2-4; 7 bases map to TRBD1. There are 16 residues in the CDR3. V dropped 5 bases and J dropped 6; count of bases not matched to a gene: 13. The germline CDR1 and CDR2 sequences are SGHTA and FQGNSA. CDR3 amino acids: CASSRKWAGGTNIQYF. The CDR3 nucleotides are TGTGCCAGCAGCCGTAAATGGGCAGGGGGTACAAACATTCAGTACTTC.

At least ten counts were recorded for this clonotype. The rearrangement uses TRBV7-8 and TRBJ1-1; D is perhaps TRBD1 (6 bases). CDR3 length: 13 amino acids. Germline CDR1 SGHVS, CDR2 FQNEAQ. V lost 6 bases to trimming and J lost 0 bases, with 8 bases between them. As DNA, the CDR3 is TGTGCCAGCAGGGACAGAATGAACACTGAAGCTTTCTTT. It encodes CASRDRMNTEAFF.

The rearrangement uses TRBV6-5 and TRBJ2-7; tentatively, D is TRBD2 (5 bases). Trimming stripped 4 bases from V and 0 bases from J, with 13 bases between. CDR3 length: 15 residues. The germline V gene has CDR1 MNHEY and CDR2 SVGAGI. This CDR3 reads CASSSGEGLSYEQYF. In DNA form, the CDR3 reads TGTGCCAGCAGTTCCGGGGAAGGTCTCTCCTACGAGCAGTACTTC.

The rearrangement uses TRBV25-1 and TRBJ1-1; tentative D call: TRBD1 (5 bases). Germline CDR1 MGHDK, CDR2 SYGVNS. Trimming removed 6 bases at V and 8 bases at J, with 16 bases between. The CDR3 is 13 amino acids. CDR3 in DNA: TGTGCCAGCAGCCGGGCCCGGGGGGTGGAAGCTTTCTTT. Encoded protein: CASSRARGVEAFF.

This clonotype was seen at least ten times. V and J are TRBV19 and TRBJ1-1, with 9 nucleotides matching TRBD1. The CDR3 has 13 residues. The germline V gene has CDR1 LNHDA and CDR2 SQIVND (reference sequence). The junction had 8 bases not matched to a gene; V was cut back by 10 bases and J by 5 bases. CDR3 nucleotide sequence: TGTGCCACCTTGGGACAGGGAGGGACTGAAGCTTTCTTT. Its protein product is CATLGQGGTEAFF. Full variable domain (missing parts from reference TRBV19 and TRBJ1-1): DGGITQSPKYLFRKEGQNVTLSCEQNLNHDAMYWYRQDPGQGLRLIYYSQIVNDFQKGDIAEGYSVSREKKESFPLTVTSAQKNPTAFYLCATLGQGGTEAFFGQGTRLTVV.

This clonotype showed up many times. The chain combines TRBV7-2 with TRBJ2-3, with no clear D. Trimming left V 2 bases short and J 6 bases short, with 12 bases between. The CDR3 sequence is 14 residues long. The V gene's germline CDR1 is SGHTA and CDR2 FQGNSA. The CDR3 here is CASSLLPTMDTQYF. The CDR3 DNA reads as TGTGCCAGCAGCTTACTACCAACTATGGATACGCAGTATTTT.

This clonotype was picked up many times. The chain is built from TRBV7-2 and TRBJ2-3; 11 bases are a match to TRBD2. The length of the CDR3 is 16 residues. V was pared by 4 bases and J by 4 bases, with 7 bases of the junction left unmatched. Germline loops: CDR1 SGHTA, CDR2 FQGNSA. The CDR3 region is CASSSRTSGLADTQYF. The CDR3, as DNA: TGTGCCAGCAGCTCCCGGACTAGCGGGCTCGCAGATACGCAGTATTTT. The full variable domain, its missing parts supplied by reference TRBV7-2 and TRBJ2-3, is GAGVSQSPSNKVTEKGKDVELRCDPISGHTALYWYRQSLGQGLEFLIYFQGNSAPDKSGLPSDRFSAERTGGSVSTLTIQRTQQEDSAVYLCASSSRTSGLADTQYFGPGTRLTVL.

This clonotype was seen once. A read error is possible here, since a much larger clone lies one base away. The chain has TRBV2 and TRBJ1-1; no reliable D call. Trimming cost V 8 bases and J 4 bases, with 14 bases left between them. Germline CDR1 SNHLY, CDR2 FYNNEI. The CDR3 is 13 residues long. The CDR3 here is CASLLGAITEAFF. The CDR3 nucleotides are TGTGCCAGCTTGCTGGGCGCCATCACTGAAGCTTTCTTT.

This clonotype appeared many times. The rearrangement uses TRBV19 and TRBJ1-5, with 8 bases aligning to TRBD1. Germline V gives CDR1 LNHDA, CDR2 SQIVND (reference sequence). The CDR3 totals 17 residues. The ends lost 6 bases at V and 5 bases at J; junction bases unmatched: 15. In DNA, the CDR3 is TGTGCCAGTAGCATAACTCGGGGGACAGGACTGGATCAGCCCCAGCATTTT. This sequence encodes CASSITRGTGLDQPQHF.

The CDR3 here is CSVEGPASETQYF. The CDR3 coding sequence is TGCAGCGTCGAGGGCCCGGCCTCGGAGACCCAGTACTTC. The chain has TRBV29-1 and TRBJ2-5; a possible D gene is TRBD2 (5 bases). The germline V gene encodes CDR1 SQVTM and CDR2 ANQGSEA. The CDR3 is 13 amino acids. V shed 6 bases and J shed 5 bases, with 16 bases lying between them. The entire variable domain, with the rest obtained from reference TRBV29-1 and TRBJ2-5, is as follows: SAVISQKPSRDICQRGTSLTIQCQVDSQVTMMFWYRQQPGQSLTLIATANQGSEATYESGFVIDKFPISRPNLTFSTLTVSNMSPEDSSIYLCSVEGPASETQYFGPGTRLLVL.

This clonotype appeared many times. This chain connects TRBV20-1 to TRBJ2-7, with 9 bases fitting TRBD1. This CDR3 has 14 amino acids. In germline, CDR1 is DFQATT, CDR2 SNEGSKA (reference sequence). V was pared by 0 bases and J by 6 bases, with 6 bases of the junction left unmatched. The CDR3 region is CSARERDRAREQYF. CDR3 nucleotides: TGCAGTGCTAGAGAGCGGGACAGGGCACGCGAGCAGTACTTC.

This clonotype was recorded at least ten times. The chain combines TRBV11-2 with TRBJ1-1; 7 bases agree with TRBD1. The CDR3 runs 14 residues. Per germline, CDR1 SGHAT and CDR2 FQNNGV. Losses at the gene ends were 5 bases for V and 5 bases for J; bases not matched to a gene: 8. CDR3 protein: CASSRLDRVTEAFF. Written as DNA, the CDR3 is TGTGCCAGCAGCCGCCTTGACAGGGTAACTGAAGCTTTCTTT. Drawing the rest from reference TRBV11-2 and TRBJ1-1, the complete variable domain is EAGVAQSPRYKIIEKRQSVAFWCNPISGHATLYWYQQILGQGPKLLIQFQNNGVVDDSQLPKDRFSAERLKGVDSTLKIQPAKLEDSAVYLCASSRLDRVTEAFFGQGTRLTVV.

This clonotype has at least ten counts. This CDR3 is CASSLSRFGNQPQHF. The CDR3, as DNA: TGCGCCAGCAGCCTAAGTAGGTTTGGCAATCAGCCCCAGCATTTT. The chain uses TRBV4-3 and TRBJ1-5; D unresolved. This CDR3 is built from 15 residues. Looked up from germline, CDR1 is LGHNA and CDR2 is YSLEER. V lost 4 bases to trimming and J lost 2 bases, with 12 bases between them.

This clonotype was seen many times. J is TRBJ1-1 and V is TRBV12-3 or TRBV12-4; tentatively, D is TRBD1 (6 bases). CDR3 size: 13 residues. V lost 3 bases to trimming and J lost 3 bases, with 8 bases between them. The CDR3 region is CASSLPGDTEAFF. The DNA for the CDR3 is TGTGCCAGCAGTTTGCCAGGGGACACTGAAGCTTTCTTT.

This clonotype was picked up many times. The chain uses TRBV7-9 and TRBJ2-3, with D unresolved. CDR1 and CDR2 from the germline V gene are SEHNR and FQNEAQ (reference sequence). Trimming left V 11 bases short and J 8 bases short, with 17 bases between. The CDR3 consists of 12 residues. This CDR3 is CAGDTALGTQYF. CDR3 nucleotides: TGTGCCGGCGACACCGCCCTAGGTACGCAGTATTTT.

This clonotype showed up many times. This chain joins TRBV6-2 or TRBV6-3 and TRBJ1-5; TRBD1 might be the D (5 bases). V gave up 2 bases and J gave up 2 bases, with 19 bases separating them. Per germline, CDR1 MNHEY and CDR2 SVGEGT. The CDR3 covers 18 residues. The CDR3 reads CASSYSPGRRGGNQPQHF. CDR3 DNA sequence: TGTGCCAGCAGTTACAGTCCGGGGCGAAGGGGAGGCAATCAGCCCCAGCATTTT.

This clonotype was found many times. CDR3 coding DNA: TGTGCCAGCAGCTTAGTCCGCGGTTCCTACAATGAGCAGTTCTTC. Residues: CASSLVRGSYNEQFF. The J gene is TRBJ2-1, the V gene TRBV7-2, with D uncertain. V gave up 1 base and J gave up 1 base, with 8 bases separating them. Germline-derived CDR1 and CDR2 are SGHTA and FQGNSA. The CDR3 contains 15 residues.